The T cell receptor (beta chain) under discussion was sequenced for a study of HIV-infected patients and healthy controls. About 540 ng RNA was reverse transcribed with alpha and beta constant-region primers. Separate chain-specific third strand synthesis with multiplexing indices produced the alpha and beta libraries. A 5' RACE adapter with a random hexamer and the SP2 primer site was joined to cDNA. In TCRdb, the 5' RACE reads were re-called with MiXCR into one record per CDR3 protein. The table lists more than 15,000 distinct CDR3 sequences, around 8.2% of them singletons. Overall study findings and caveats: CMV-associated CDR3s mostly grew nonsignificantly during therapy, while HIV-associated CDR3s declined significantly.

Looked up from germline, CDR1 is MDHEN and CDR2 is SYDVKM. The CDR3 consists of 16 residues. V was pared by 6 bases and J by 3 bases, with 12 bases of the junction left unmatched. The repertoire came from unfractionated whole blood and reflected all unsorted peripheral T cells. This clonotype was found many times. Its specificity is unknown. This sequence joins TRBV28 and TRBJ2-7, with TRBD2 matching 9 bases. The receptor comes from an adult in good health. Sequenced sample: blood. DNA for the CDR3: TGTGCCAGCAGCGGGCTCTGGGGCGGGAGGGGCTACGAGCAGTACTTC. Residues: CASSGLWGGRGYEQYF. The full variable domain, with the rest looked up from reference TRBV28 and TRBJ2-7, is DVKVTQSSRYLVKRTGEKVFLECVQDMDHENMFWYRQDPGLGLRLIYFSYDVKMKEKGDIPEGYSVSREKKERFSLILESASTNQTSMYLCASSGLWGGRGYEQYFGPGTRLTVT.